Listed below are T cell receptor beta chains from one sample, sequenced in a study of regulatory T cells in long-lasting Graves disease. TCRdb re-called the multiplex PCR reads through MiXCR, storing one row per CDR3 protein. This table holds about 220,000 distinct CDR3 sequences, approximately 19% found once. These sequences were also reported in another study, on T cells in Graves' hyperthyroidism and ophthalmopathy.

Here the sequenced sample was peripheral blood mononuclear cells (PBMCs), taken at new diagnosis, from a patient treated with antithyroid drugs. The receptors were sampled from a woman in her twenties or thirties with Graves disease. The CDR3 runs from the conserved cysteine through the conserved F or W. A D gene is named only where the DNA matches it firmly. Clone size, where shown, is once, few, many, or a class for clones that have expanded.

V	J	D	size	CDR3	DNA
TRBV12-3/TRBV12-4	TRBJ1-2	NA	many	CASTYADWGYTF	TGTGCCAGCACCTATGCGGACTGGGGCTACACCTTC
TRBV5-1	TRBJ2-2	TRBD2	NA	CASSPGTSGKNTGELFF	TGCGCCAGCAGCCCCGGGACTAGCGGAAAGAACACCGGGGAGCTGTTTTTT
TRBV12-3/TRBV12-4	TRBJ1-1	NA	many	CASSPRTTSLNTEAFF	TGTGCCAGCAGTCCACGAACGACAAGTCTGAACACTGAAGCTTTCTTT
TRBV28	TRBJ2-3	NA	many	CASTPPFGRGSTDTQYF	TGTGCCAGCACTCCTCCCTTCGGCAGGGGTAGCACAGATACGCAGTATTTT
TRBV6-1	TRBJ2-6	NA	many	CASSDRVRGANVLTF	TGTGCCAGCAGTGACAGGGTGAGGGGGGCCAACGTCCTGACTTTC
TRBV2	TRBJ2-3	NA	many	CASSERGARTDTQYF	TGTGCCAGCAGTGAGAGGGGGGCTCGGACAGATACGCAGTATTTT
TRBV5-4	TRBJ2-1	TRBD2	few	CASSFGLAGGPSYNEQFF	TGTGCCAGCAGCTTCGGACTAGCGGGGGGTCCCTCCTACAATGAGCAGTTCTTC
TRBV11-2	TRBJ2-7	NA	many	CASSLAGRDYEQYF	TGTGCCAGCAGCTTAGCAGGACGGGACTACGAGCAGTACTTC
TRBV9	TRBJ2-5	TRBD1	many	CASSPTGEVETQYF	TGTGCCAGCAGCCCGACAGGGGAGGTTGAGACCCAGTACTTC
TRBV2	TRBJ1-2	NA	many	CASSEGAGYTF	TGTGCCAGCAGTGAAGGGGCGGGCTACACCTTC
TRBV13	TRBJ2-1	NA	many	CASSSYLNNEQFF	TGTGCCAGCAGCTCTTACTTAAACAATGAGCAGTTCTTC
TRBV3-1	TRBJ1-1	NA	many	CASSQRARDTEAFF	TGTGCCAGCAGCCAGAGGGCCCGGGACACTGAAGCTTTCTTT
TRBV20-1	TRBJ1-4	TRBD1	NA	CSAKGQGAGEKLFF	TGCAGTGCTAAGGGACAGGGGGCGGGTGAAAAACTGTTTTTT
TRBV18	TRBJ1-5	NA	many	CASSPPEGSRGNQPQHF	TGTGCCAGCTCACCACCGGAAGGTAGTAGGGGCAATCAGCCCCAGCATTTT
TRBV12-3/TRBV12-4	TRBJ1-5	NA	many	CASSLLGQGNQPQHF	TGTGCCAGCAGTTTATTGGGTCAGGGCAATCAGCCCCAGCATTTT
TRBV28	TRBJ1-5	NA	once	CASRSRGGVGQPQHF	TGTGCCAGCAGATCCCGAGGGGGGGTCGGACAGCCCCAGCATTTT
TRBV11-3	TRBJ1-2	NA	many	CASSLGSYNYGYTF	TGTGCCAGCAGCTTAGGAAGTTACAACTATGGCTACACCTTC
TRBV11-1	TRBJ2-4	NA	many	CASSLVAGIAKNIQYF	TGTGCCAGCAGCTTAGTCGCGGGGATAGCCAAAAACATTCAGTACTTC
TRBV28	TRBJ1-3	NA	many	CASSPRNTGNTIYF	TGTGCCAGCAGTCCCCGGAATACTGGAAACACCATATATTTT
TRBV5-1	TRBJ2-7	NA	many	CASSFFTEGSGVYEQYF	TGCGCCAGCAGCTTTTTCACCGAGGGTTCTGGGGTATACGAGCAGTACTTC
TRBV12-3/TRBV12-4	TRBJ2-7	NA	many	CASSFKGYYEQYF	TGTGCCAGCAGTTTCAAAGGGTACTACGAGCAGTACTTC
TRBV5-1	TRBJ2-1	TRBD2	many	CASSLATSDGEQFF	TGCGCCAGCAGCTTGGCAACTAGCGACGGTGAGCAGTTCTTC
TRBV5-1	TRBJ2-7	NA	many	CASSLGAETYEQYF	TGCGCCAGCAGCTTGGGTGCAGAAACCTACGAGCAGTACTTC
TRBV5-6	TRBJ2-5	NA	many	CASSLGAVQETQYF	TGTGCCAGCAGCTTGGGTGCAGTCCAAGAGACCCAGTACTTC
TRBV11-3	TRBJ1-2	TRBD1	many	CASSSRGGQSNYGYTF	TGTGCCAGCAGCTCCCGCGGGGGACAGTCTAACTATGGCTACACCTTC
TRBV12-3/TRBV12-4	TRBJ2-5	TRBD2	many	CATIKASGGQKTQYF	TGTGCCACAATCAAAGCCAGCGGGGGTCAGAAGACCCAGTACTTC
TRBV6-1	TRBJ1-2	NA	many	CASSLHPLRQDNYGYTF	TGTGCCAGCAGCCTCCATCCACTACGACAGGACAACTATGGCTACACCTTC
TRBV20-1	TRBJ1-2	NA	NA	CSAREGNRYTF	TGCAGTGCTAGAGAAGGGAATCGCTACACCTTC
TRBV12-3/TRBV12-4	TRBJ1-5	NA	many	CASSPDYQPQHF	TGTGCCAGCAGCCCCGATTATCAGCCCCAGCATTTT
TRBV19	TRBJ2-2	NA	few	CASSSGRGELFF	TGTGCCAGTAGTTCGGGACGTGGGGAGCTGTTTTTT
TRBV2	TRBJ2-1	NA	many	CASSVLASTYNEQFF	TGTGCCAGCAGCGTACTGGCGTCTACCTACAATGAGCAGTTCTTC
TRBV28	TRBJ2-5	TRBD1	many	CASSSYTGTGGETQYF	TGTGCCAGCAGTTCCTATACCGGGACAGGGGGGGAGACCCAGTACTTC
TRBV6-1	TRBJ2-1	NA	many	CASKYPYSGNEQFF	TGTGCCAGCAAATACCCGTATAGCGGAAATGAGCAGTTCTTC
TRBV7-2	TRBJ2-6	TRBD1	few	CASSIDRGGANVLTF	TGTGCCAGCAGCATCGACAGGGGTGGGGCCAACGTCCTGACTTTC
TRBV6-4	TRBJ2-2	NA	many	CASSDQGATGELFF	TGTGCCAGCAGTGACCAGGGCGCCACCGGGGAGCTGTTTTTT
TRBV6-1	TRBJ2-5	TRBD2	many	CASSHGLAGVEETQYF	TGTGCCAGCAGTCACGGACTAGCGGGAGTGGAAGAGACCCAGTACTTC
TRBV11-2	TRBJ2-3	NA	NA	CASSPPLTDTQYF	TGTGCCAGCAGCCCCCCACTCACAGATACGCAGTATTTT
TRBV6-5	TRBJ1-2	NA	NA	CASSYWSWGSVDGYTF	TGTGCCAGCAGTTACTGGTCCTGGGGAAGTGTAGATGGCTACACCTTC
TRBV25-1	TRBJ2-3	TRBD2	NA	CASSERGSPGDTQYF	TGTGCCAGCAGTGAACGCGGGAGCCCCGGGGATACGCAGTATTTT
TRBV7-9	TRBJ2-7	NA	many	CASSLDSSYEQYF	TGTGCCAGCAGCTTAGACAGCTCCTACGAGCAGTACTTC
TRBV20-1	TRBJ1-2	NA	many	CSAREGPSSGYTF	TGCAGTGCTAGAGAGGGGCCGAGCAGTGGCTACACCTTC
TRBV11-2	TRBJ2-3	TRBD1	many	CASSLGTGTTTDTQYF	TGTGCCAGCAGCTTAGGGACAGGCACGACGACAGATACGCAGTATTTT
TRBV10-2	TRBJ1-6	NA	NA	CASAVLDNPPLHF	TGCGCCAGCGCCGTACTGGATAATCCACCCCTCCACTTT
TRBV19	TRBJ2-5	NA	many	CASSIGVSTQETQYF	TGTGCCAGTAGTATAGGAGTGTCGACCCAAGAGACCCAGTACTTC
TRBV11-3	TRBJ2-3	TRBD2	few	CASSLDPLAGGNTDTQYF	TGTGCCAGCAGCTTAGATCCCTTAGCGGGGGGAAACACAGATACGCAGTATTTT